This entry is about one TCR beta chain. Between the trimmed V and J ends, which lost 5 bases and 3 bases, there was a span of 7 bases. The CDR3 sequence is 13 residues long. Germline V gives CDR1 KGHSH, CDR2 LQKENI. Participants were aged roughly 18 to 89 years from around 26 US areas. Cohort assignment relied on participant-reported clinical history. These data originate in a study of blood T cell repertoires in COVID-19. Overall study: Sources were T cells, B-cell-depleted T cells, or PBMCs; the material itself was cDNA or gDNA.

In the authors' workflow: The authors estimated nucleated cell counts from reference gene primer amplification. Produced via immunoSEQ multiplex PCR; TCRdb's table is partial and in-frame only. V and J calls plus clone size are reproduced from that table; the DNA served to infer D and trimming. The sample lists around 200,000 clones; 80% to 90% were seen once. This sequence joins TRBV18 and TRBJ2-2; D may be TRBD1 (5 bases). Sequences were obtained from PBMCs or T cells enriched from blood (not recorded which). The receptor was isolated from a man aged 25-45 years who had recovered from COVID-19. CDR3 in amino acids: CASSFRDTGELFF. The CDR3, as DNA: TGTGCCAGCTCATTCAGGGACACCGGGGAGCTGTTTTTT.